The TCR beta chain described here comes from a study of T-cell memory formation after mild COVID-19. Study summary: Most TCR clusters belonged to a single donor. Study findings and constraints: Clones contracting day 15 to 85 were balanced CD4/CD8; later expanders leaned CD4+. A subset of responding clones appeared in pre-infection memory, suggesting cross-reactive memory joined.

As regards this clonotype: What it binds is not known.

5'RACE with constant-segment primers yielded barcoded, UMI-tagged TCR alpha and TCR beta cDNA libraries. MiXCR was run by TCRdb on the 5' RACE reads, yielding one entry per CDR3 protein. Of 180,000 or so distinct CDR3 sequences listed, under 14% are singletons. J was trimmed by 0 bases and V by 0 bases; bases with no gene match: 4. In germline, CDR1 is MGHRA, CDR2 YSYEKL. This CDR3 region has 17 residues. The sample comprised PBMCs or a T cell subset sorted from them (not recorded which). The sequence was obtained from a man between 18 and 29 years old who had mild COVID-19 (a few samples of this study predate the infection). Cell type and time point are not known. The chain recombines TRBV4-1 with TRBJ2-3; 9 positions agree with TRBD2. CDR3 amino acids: CASSQDHLAGSTDTQYF. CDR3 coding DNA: TGCGCCAGCAGCCAAGACCACCTAGCGGGGAGCACAGATACGCAGTATTTT.